This T cell receptor beta chain originates from a study of control samples from healthy donors and cancer patients. The V segment lost 0 bases and the J segment 4 bases; nucleotides outside the gene matches: 7. From germline, CDR1 is GTSNPN and CDR2 SVGIG (reference sequence). The CDR3 loop spans 16 amino acids. TCRdb's table, derived via immunoSEQ multiplex PCR, lists solely in-frame clones and lacks some. The sample lists 75,000 to 80,000 clones, about 89% occurring once. The source of this sequence is a woman between 45 and 60 years old with colorectal cancer. What was sequenced was PBMCs. This chain connects TRBV30 to TRBJ1-2; 11 bases match TRBD1. Written as DNA, the CDR3 is TGTGCCTGGAGTGTAAGGGCAGGACAGGGGGCCTATGGCTACACCTTC. Encoded protein: CAWSVRAGQGAYGYTF.